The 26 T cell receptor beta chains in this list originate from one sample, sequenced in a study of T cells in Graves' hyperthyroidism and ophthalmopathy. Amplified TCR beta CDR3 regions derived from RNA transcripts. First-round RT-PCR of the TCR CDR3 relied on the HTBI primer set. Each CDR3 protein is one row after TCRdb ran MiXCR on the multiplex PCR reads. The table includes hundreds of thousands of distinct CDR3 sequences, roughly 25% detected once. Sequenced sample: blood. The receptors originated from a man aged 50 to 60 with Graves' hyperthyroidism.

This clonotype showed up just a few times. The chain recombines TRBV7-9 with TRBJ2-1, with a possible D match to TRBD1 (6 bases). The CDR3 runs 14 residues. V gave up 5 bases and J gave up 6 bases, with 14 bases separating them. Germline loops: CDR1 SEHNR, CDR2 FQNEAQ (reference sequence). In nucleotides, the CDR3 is TGTGCCAGCAGCATATACAGGGAAGGCAATGAGCAGTTCTTC. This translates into CASSIYREGNEQFF. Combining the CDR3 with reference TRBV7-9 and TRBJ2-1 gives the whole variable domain DTGVSQNPRHKITKRGQNVTFRCDPISEHNRLYWYRQTLGQGPEFLTYFQNEAQLEKSRLLSDRFSAERPKGSFSTLEIQRTEQGDSAMYLCASSIYREGNEQFFGPGTRLTVL.

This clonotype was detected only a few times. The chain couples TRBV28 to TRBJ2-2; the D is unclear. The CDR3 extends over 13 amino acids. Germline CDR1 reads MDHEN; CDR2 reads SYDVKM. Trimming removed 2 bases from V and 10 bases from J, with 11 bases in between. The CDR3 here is CASSLPPTTELFF. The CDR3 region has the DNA TGTGCCAGCAGTTTACCCCCCACTACGGAGCTGTTTTTT.

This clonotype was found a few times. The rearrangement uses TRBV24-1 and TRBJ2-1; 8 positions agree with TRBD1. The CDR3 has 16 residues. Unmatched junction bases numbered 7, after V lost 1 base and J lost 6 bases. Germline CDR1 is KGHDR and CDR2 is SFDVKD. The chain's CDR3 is CATSDLAAGGPNEQFF. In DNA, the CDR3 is TGTGCCACCAGTGATTTAGCCGCAGGGGGCCCCAATGAGCAGTTCTTC.

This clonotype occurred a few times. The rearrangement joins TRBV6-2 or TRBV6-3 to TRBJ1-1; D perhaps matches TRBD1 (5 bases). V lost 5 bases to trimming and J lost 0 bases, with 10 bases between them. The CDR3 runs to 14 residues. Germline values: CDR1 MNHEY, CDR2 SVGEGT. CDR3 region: CASSQGPVNTEAFF. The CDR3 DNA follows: TGTGCCAGCAGTCAGGGTCCGGTGAACACTGAAGCTTTCTTT.

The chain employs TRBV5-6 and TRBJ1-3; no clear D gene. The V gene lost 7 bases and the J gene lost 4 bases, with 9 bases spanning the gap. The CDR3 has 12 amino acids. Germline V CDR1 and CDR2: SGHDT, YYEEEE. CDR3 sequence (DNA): TGTGCCAGCGGCCCCCGGGGAAACACCATATATTTT. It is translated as CASGPRGNTIYF.

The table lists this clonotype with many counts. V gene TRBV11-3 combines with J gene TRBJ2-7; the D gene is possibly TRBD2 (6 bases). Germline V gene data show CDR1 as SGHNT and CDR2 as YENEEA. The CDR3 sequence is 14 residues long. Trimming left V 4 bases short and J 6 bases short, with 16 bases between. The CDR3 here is CASSSRRAGSEQYF. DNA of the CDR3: TGTGCCAGCAGCTCACGGAGGGCAGGTAGCGAGCAGTACTTC.

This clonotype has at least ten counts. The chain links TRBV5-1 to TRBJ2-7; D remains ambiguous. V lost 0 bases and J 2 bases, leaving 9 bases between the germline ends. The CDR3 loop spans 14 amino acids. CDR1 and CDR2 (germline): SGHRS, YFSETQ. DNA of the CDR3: TGCGCCAGCAGCTTGGATGGGTTCCCCTACGAGCAGTACTTC. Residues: CASSLDGFPYEQYF.

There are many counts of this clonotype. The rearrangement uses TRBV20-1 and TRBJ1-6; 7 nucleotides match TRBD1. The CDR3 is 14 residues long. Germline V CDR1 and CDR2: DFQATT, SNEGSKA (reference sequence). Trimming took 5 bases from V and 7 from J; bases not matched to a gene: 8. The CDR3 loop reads CSAGSGRGNSPLHF. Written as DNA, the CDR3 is TGCAGTGCTGGAAGCGGCAGGGGGAATTCACCCCTCCACTTT.

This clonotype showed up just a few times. CDR3 bases: TGTGCCAGCAGCTTGGGACCCGGGACTAGCGTCTACGAGCAGTACTTC. It encodes CASSLGPGTSVYEQYF. This sequence joins TRBV7-9 and TRBJ2-7, with TRBD2 matching over 10 bases. J was trimmed by 3 bases and V by 3 bases; bases with no gene match: 8. The V gene's germline CDR1 is SEHNR and CDR2 FQNEAQ (reference sequence). The CDR3 has 16 residues.

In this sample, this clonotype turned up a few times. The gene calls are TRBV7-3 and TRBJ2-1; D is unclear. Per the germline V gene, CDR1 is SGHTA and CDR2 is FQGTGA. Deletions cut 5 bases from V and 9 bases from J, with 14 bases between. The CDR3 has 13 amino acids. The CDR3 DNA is TGTGCCAGCAGCCCTCTTGTGGAGAGTGAGCAGTTCTTC. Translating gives CASSPLVESEQFF.

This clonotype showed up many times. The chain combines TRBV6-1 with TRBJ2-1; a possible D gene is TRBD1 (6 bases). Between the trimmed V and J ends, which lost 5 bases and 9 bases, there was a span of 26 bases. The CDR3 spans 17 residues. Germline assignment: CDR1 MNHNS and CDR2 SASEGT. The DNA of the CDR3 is TGTGCCAGCAGTATCCGGGACATAGATCGAAGCTCGGGTGAGCAGTTCTTC. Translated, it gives CASSIRDIDRSSGEQFF.

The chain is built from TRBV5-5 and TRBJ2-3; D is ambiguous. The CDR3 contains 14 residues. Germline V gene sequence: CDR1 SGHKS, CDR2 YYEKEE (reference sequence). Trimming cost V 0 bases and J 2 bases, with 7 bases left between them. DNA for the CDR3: TGTGCCAGCAGCTTGGCCTCCCCCACAGATACGCAGTATTTT. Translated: CASSLASPTDTQYF.

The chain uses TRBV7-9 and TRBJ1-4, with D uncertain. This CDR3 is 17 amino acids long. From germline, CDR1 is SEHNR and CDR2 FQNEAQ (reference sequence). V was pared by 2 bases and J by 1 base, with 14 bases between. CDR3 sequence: CASSLMNGQGTNEKLFF. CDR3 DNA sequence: TGTGCCAGCAGCTTAATGAACGGGCAAGGAACTAATGAAAAACTGTTTTTT.

CDR3 residues: CASSEGAGNTIYF. CDR3 sequence (DNA): TGTGCCAGCAGCGAGGGGGCTGGAAACACCATATATTTT. V is TRBV12-3 or TRBV12-4 and J is TRBJ1-3; the D gene is possibly TRBD1 (6 bases). The CDR3 length is 13 residues. V shed 6 bases and J shed 2 bases, with 8 bases lying between them.

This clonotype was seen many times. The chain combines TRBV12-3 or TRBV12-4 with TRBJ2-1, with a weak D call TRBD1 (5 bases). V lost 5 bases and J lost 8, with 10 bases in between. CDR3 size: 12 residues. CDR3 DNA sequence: TGTGCCAGCAGTGGTACAGGTTATGAGCAGTTCTTC. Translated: CASSGTGYEQFF.

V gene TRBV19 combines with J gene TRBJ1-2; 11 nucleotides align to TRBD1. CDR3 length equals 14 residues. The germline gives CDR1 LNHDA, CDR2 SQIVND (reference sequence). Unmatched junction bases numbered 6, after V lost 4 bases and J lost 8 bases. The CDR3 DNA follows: TGTGCCAGTAGTACAGGACAGGGGGCGCGCGGCTACACCTTC. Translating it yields CASSTGQGARGYTF.

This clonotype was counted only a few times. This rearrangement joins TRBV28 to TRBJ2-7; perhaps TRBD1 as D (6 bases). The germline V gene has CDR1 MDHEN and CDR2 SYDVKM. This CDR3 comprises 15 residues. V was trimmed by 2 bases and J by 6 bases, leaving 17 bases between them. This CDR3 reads CASSLQARGSLEQYF. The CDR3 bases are TGTGCCAGCAGTTTACAGGCCAGGGGATCCCTCGAGCAGTACTTC. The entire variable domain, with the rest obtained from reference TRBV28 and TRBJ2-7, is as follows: DVKVTQSSRYLVKRTGEKVFLECVQDMDHENMFWYRQDPGLGLRLIYFSYDVKMKEKGDIPEGYSVSREKKERFSLILESASTNQTSMYLCASSLQARGSLEQYFGPGTRLTVT.

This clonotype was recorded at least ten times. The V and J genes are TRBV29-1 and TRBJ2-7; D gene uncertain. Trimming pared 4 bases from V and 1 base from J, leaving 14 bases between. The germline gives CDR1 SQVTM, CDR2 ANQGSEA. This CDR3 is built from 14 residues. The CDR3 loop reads CSVGSRILSYEQYF. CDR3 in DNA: TGCAGCGTTGGTTCCAGGATCCTGTCCTACGAGCAGTACTTC.

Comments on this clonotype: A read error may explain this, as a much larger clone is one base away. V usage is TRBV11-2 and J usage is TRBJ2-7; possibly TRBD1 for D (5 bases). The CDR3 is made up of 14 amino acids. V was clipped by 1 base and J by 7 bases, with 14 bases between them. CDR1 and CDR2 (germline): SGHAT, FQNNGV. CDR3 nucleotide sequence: TGTGCCAGCAGCTTAGTTTCGTGGGGCGATGAGCAGTACTTC. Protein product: CASSLVSWGDEQYF.

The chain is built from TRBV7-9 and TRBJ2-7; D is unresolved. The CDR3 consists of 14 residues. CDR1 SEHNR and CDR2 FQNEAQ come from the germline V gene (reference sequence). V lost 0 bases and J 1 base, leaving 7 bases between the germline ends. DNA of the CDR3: TGTGCCAGCAGCTTAGCGTTTAGTTCCTACGAGCAGTACTTC. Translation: CASSLAFSSYEQYF.

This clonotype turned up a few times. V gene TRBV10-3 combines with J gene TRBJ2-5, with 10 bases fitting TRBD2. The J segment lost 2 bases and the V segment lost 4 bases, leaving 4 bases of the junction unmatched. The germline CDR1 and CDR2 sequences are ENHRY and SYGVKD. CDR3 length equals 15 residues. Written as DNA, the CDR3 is TGTGCCATCAGTGTTAGGACTAGCGGTCAAGAGACCCAGTACTTC. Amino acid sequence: CAISVRTSGQETQYF.

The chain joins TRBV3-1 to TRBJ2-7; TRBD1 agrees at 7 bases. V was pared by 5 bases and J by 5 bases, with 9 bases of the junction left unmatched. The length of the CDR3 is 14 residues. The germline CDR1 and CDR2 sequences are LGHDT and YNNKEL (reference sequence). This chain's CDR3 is CASSFYPGGNEQYF. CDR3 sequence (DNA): TGTGCCAGCAGCTTCTACCCAGGGGGAAACGAGCAGTACTTC.

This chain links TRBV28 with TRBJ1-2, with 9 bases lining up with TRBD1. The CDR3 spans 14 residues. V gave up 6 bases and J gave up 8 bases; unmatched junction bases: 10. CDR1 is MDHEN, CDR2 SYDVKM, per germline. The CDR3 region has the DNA TGTGCCAGCAGCCTCGTACAGGGGGCGGGGGGCTACACCTTC. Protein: CASSLVQGAGGYTF.

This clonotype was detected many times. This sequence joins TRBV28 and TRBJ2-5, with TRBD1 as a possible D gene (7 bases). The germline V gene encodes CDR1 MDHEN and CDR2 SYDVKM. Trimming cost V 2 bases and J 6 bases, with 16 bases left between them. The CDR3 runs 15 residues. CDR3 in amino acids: CASSLGGTVGKTQYF. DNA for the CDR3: TGTGCCAGCAGTTTAGGGGGGACAGTCGGGAAGACCCAGTACTTC.

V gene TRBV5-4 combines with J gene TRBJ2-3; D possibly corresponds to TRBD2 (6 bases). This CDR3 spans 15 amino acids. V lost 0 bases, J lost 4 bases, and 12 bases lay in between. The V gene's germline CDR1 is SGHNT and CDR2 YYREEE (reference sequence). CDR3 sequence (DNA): TGTGCCAGCAGCTTGGGGGGGGAGTGGGCAGATACGCAGTATTTT. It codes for CASSLGGEWADTQYF.

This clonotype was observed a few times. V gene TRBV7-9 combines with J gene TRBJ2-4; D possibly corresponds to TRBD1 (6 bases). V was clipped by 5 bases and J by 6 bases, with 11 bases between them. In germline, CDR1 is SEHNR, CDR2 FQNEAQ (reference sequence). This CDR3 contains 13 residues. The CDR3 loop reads CASSPGVGNIQYF. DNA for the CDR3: TGTGCCAGCAGCCCAGGGGTAGGAAACATTCAGTACTTC.